These 8 T cell receptor beta chains share one sample of origin, sequenced in a study of shared clonotypes between healthy human individuals. In the naive CD8 group, cells lacked CD45RO and were positively selected for CCR7, so terminally differentiated effector memory CD45RA+ cells were left out. TCRdb's copy holds only in-frame clones and misses some; the assay was immunoSEQ multiplex PCR. Among over 2,000,000 clones, around 93% were seen once, and the ten largest hold over 1.5%. Sequenced: naive CD8+ T cells from PBMCs. The origin of the receptors is a man aged 18 to 35 in good health. Some clones in this sample may be carry-over from other donors' samples.

The chain has TRBV7-9 and TRBJ1-4; TRBD1 agrees at 7 bases. Germline CDR1 is SEHNR and CDR2 is FQNEAQ (reference sequence). The CDR3 extends over 15 amino acids. V gave up 5 bases and J gave up 8 bases; unmatched junction bases: 11. CDR3: CASSGATGTQEKLFF. In nucleotides, the CDR3 is TGTGCCAGCAGCGGGGCGACAGGGACTCAGGAAAAACTGTTTTTT.

The chain employs TRBV11-2 and TRBJ2-7; 10 nucleotides line up with TRBD2. CDR3 length: 14 amino acids. The germline CDR1 and CDR2 sequences are SGHAT and FQNNGV. Losses at the gene ends were 1 base for V and 9 bases for J; bases not matched to a gene: 6. The CDR3 sequence: CASSLGASGSWQYF. CDR3 DNA sequence: TGTGCCAGCAGCTTAGGGGCTAGCGGGAGTTGGCAGTACTTC.

This clone has a single count. This rearrangement joins TRBV7-9 to TRBJ2-1, with a weak D call TRBD1 (6 bases). Germline V lookup: CDR1 SEHNR, CDR2 FQNEAQ (reference sequence). Trimming stripped 2 bases from V and 8 bases from J, with 16 bases between. The CDR3 sequence is 15 residues long. This chain's CDR3 is CASSLPIITGYEQFF. For the CDR3, the DNA is TGTGCCAGCAGCTTACCCATAATTACAGGGTATGAGCAGTTCTTC.

The chain recombines TRBV25-1 with TRBJ2-2, with D tentatively TRBD1 (5 bases). Trimming pared 8 bases from V and 4 bases from J, leaving 14 bases between. CDR1 is MGHDK, CDR2 SYGVNS, per germline. This CDR3 spans 14 amino acids. DNA for the CDR3: TGTGCCAGCGCAGGGCACGTTGGCACCGGGGAGCTGTTTTTT. The encoded protein is CASAGHVGTGELFF.

This chain links TRBV2 with TRBJ2-6; D might be TRBD1 or TRBD2, each matching 5 bases. V gave up 11 bases and J gave up 0 bases, with 17 bases separating them. The CDR3 length is 16 residues. The V gene's germline CDR1 is SNHLY and CDR2 FYNNEI. The chain's CDR3 is CAGKGRGTSGANVLTF. As DNA, the CDR3 is TGTGCCGGAAAAGGGAGAGGGACCTCTGGGGCCAACGTCCTGACTTTC.

In regard to this clone: Other DNA sequences within the sample encode an identical CDR3. CDR3 sequence reads: CASSLGRRPYEQYF. The CDR3 DNA reads TGTGCCAGCAGTTTAGGTCGGAGGCCTTACGAGCAGTACTTC. The chain carries TRBV27 and TRBJ2-7, with D maybe TRBD2 (5 bases). The germline V gene has CDR1 MNHEY and CDR2 SMNVEV (reference sequence). V was clipped by 2 bases and J by 4 bases, with 12 bases between them. This CDR3 contains 14 residues.

The J gene is TRBJ2-7, the V gene TRBV19; D is unresolved. The V and J ends lost 6 bases and 5 bases respectively, with 11 bases between them. The CDR3 loop spans 12 amino acids. Germline V gene sequence: CDR1 LNHDA, CDR2 SQIVND (reference sequence). CDR3 sequence: CASSQLCNEQYF. For the CDR3, the DNA is TGTGCCAGTAGCCAACTTTGCAACGAGCAGTACTTC.

This chain joins TRBV19 and TRBJ1-3; 8 bases line up with TRBD1. This CDR3 has 17 residues. From germline, CDR1 is LNHDA and CDR2 SQIVND (reference sequence). V trimming: 5 bases; J trimming: 5 bases; junction bases outside the gene matches: 14. CDR3 nucleotides: TGTGCCAGTAGTTTTCCGACAGGGGAGTTCGAGAGAAACACCATATATTTT. This codes for CASSFPTGEFERNTIYF.